These 32 T cell receptor beta chains originate from one sample sequenced in a study of PD-1 blockade in classical Hodgkin lymphoma. The table came from immunoSEQ multiplex PCR; TCRdb's copy has only in-frame clones and leaves some out. The data contain tens of thousands of clones, around three quarters of them seen just once; the ten biggest clones take up 2.4%. There was relapse after autologous stem cell transplantation in every patient, and there was variation in brentuximab vedotin exposure. Negative magnetic selection isolated CD4+ T cells from thawed PBMCs. The sequencing here drew on CD4+ T cells from blood, taken at baseline. Receptors originate from a human donor with classical Hodgkin lymphoma.

The count of this clone is one. V gene TRBV29-1 combines with J gene TRBJ2-2; the D is unclear. Trimming removed 4 bases from V and 0 bases from J, with 9 bases in between. Germline assignment: CDR1 SQVTM and CDR2 ANQGSEA. There are 14 residues in the CDR3. CDR3 residues: CSVGQPTNTGELFF. CDR3 nucleotide sequence: TGCAGCGTTGGTCAGCCCACGAACACCGGGGAGCTGTTTTTT.

The J gene is TRBJ1-1, the V gene TRBV7-2, with D uncertain. Germline V lookup: CDR1 SGHTA, CDR2 FQGNSA. The CDR3 contains 14 residues. Trimming stripped 2 bases from V and 6 bases from J, with 13 bases between. As DNA, the CDR3 is TGTGCCAGCAGCTTAACCCGGGGTCGGGCTGAAGCTTTCTTT. Amino acid sequence: CASSLTRGRAEAFF.

The chain uses TRBV7-8 and TRBJ2-7, with TRBD2 identical over 9 bases. The CDR3 length is 15 residues. The germline CDR1 and CDR2 sequences are SGHVS and FQNEAQ. With 4 bases clipped from V and 1 base from J, the junction kept 5 bases outside the gene matches. The CDR3 region is CASSSSGGTSYEQYF. CDR3 in DNA: TGTGCCAGCAGCTCGAGCGGGGGGACTTCCTACGAGCAGTACTTC.

DNA of the CDR3: TGTGCCAGCAGCTTGGTGCAGGGTAGCTCTGGGGCCAACGTCCTGACTTTC. It specifies CASSLVQGSSGANVLTF. The rearrangement uses TRBV5-6 and TRBJ2-6, with a weak D call TRBD1 (5 bases). CDR1 and CDR2 from the germline V gene are SGHDT and YYEEEE. The length of the CDR3 is 17 residues. Trimming took 0 bases from V and 0 from J, leaving 10 bases between them.

The V gene is TRBV18, the J gene TRBJ2-1; 10 bases are shared with TRBD2. The CDR3 is 17 residues long. The ends lost 1 base at V and 4 bases at J; junction bases unmatched: 7. Germline V CDR1 and CDR2: KGHSH, LQKENI. The CDR3 spells CASSPLTSGVWYNEQFF. The CDR3 region has the DNA TGTGCCAGCTCACCACTTACTAGCGGGGTGTGGTACAATGAGCAGTTCTTC.

This clone was observed a handful of times. The rearrangement links TRBV19 to TRBJ2-5; TRBD1 agrees at 8 bases. V lost 6 bases and J lost 4; bases outside the gene matches: 13. From germline, CDR1 is LNHDA and CDR2 SQIVND (reference sequence). The CDR3 has 16 amino acids. In DNA, the CDR3 is TGTGCCAGTAGCTCAAGCTCCTTAACAGGGGGAGAGACCCAGTACTTC. This gives the protein CASSSSSLTGGETQYF.

This chain links TRBV5-1 with TRBJ2-2; either TRBD1 or TRBD2 may fit D (5 bases each). CDR3 length: 14 residues. CDR1 SGHRS and CDR2 YFSETQ come from the germline V gene. V lost 4 bases and J 4 bases, leaving 11 bases between the germline ends. The CDR3 DNA reads TGCGCCAGCAGCCTGGGGACCCGCACCGGGGAGCTGTTTTTT. Amino acid sequence: CASSLGTRTGELFF.

This chain connects TRBV15 to TRBJ1-5, with 10 bases fitting TRBD1. The V segment lost 4 bases and the J segment 0 bases; nucleotides outside the gene matches: 12. Germline CDR1 and CDR2: LNHNV and YYDKDF (reference sequence). This CDR3 is built from 19 residues. In DNA, the CDR3 is TGTGCCACCAGCAAGCCGGACAGGGGGAAAGGGTATAGCAATCAGCCCCAGCATTTT. Amino acid sequence: CATSKPDRGKGYSNQPQHF. Full variable domain (missing parts from reference TRBV15 and TRBJ1-5): DAMVIQNPRYQVTQFGKPVTLSCSQTLNHNVMYWYQQKSSQAPKLLFHYYDKDFNNEADTPDNFQSRRPNTSFCFLDIRSPGLGDTAMYLCATSKPDRGKGYSNQPQHFGDGTRLSIL.

The V call is TRBV15, the J call TRBJ1-1; unclear D gene. Trimming took 8 bases from V and 4 from J, leaving 8 bases between them. This CDR3 has 11 residues. Germline V gives CDR1 LNHNV, CDR2 YYDKDF (reference sequence). The CDR3 loop reads CATRYRTEAFF. The CDR3 coding sequence is TGTGCCACCCGGTACCGCACTGAAGCTTTCTTT.

This clone appeared a few times. V gene TRBV5-5 combines with J gene TRBJ1-2; D ambiguous. V lost 4 bases and J lost 8, with 9 bases in between. The CDR3 has 11 residues. Germline lookup yields CDR1 SGHKS and CDR2 YYEKEE (reference sequence). The CDR3: CASSPGYGYTF. The CDR3 nucleotides read TGTGCCAGCAGCCCGGGATACGGCTACACCTTC.

The J gene is TRBJ2-3, the V gene TRBV4-2; TRBD2 matches 11 bases. This CDR3 region has 16 residues. Germline CDR1 reads LGHNA; CDR2 reads YNFKEQ. Trimming took 3 bases from V and 2 from J; bases not matched to a gene: 4. Here the CDR3 reads CASSQRLAGITDTQYF. CDR3 nucleotide sequence: TGTGCCAGCAGCCAGAGACTAGCGGGGATCACAGATACGCAGTATTTT.

V and J are TRBV7-2 and TRBJ1-3; 8 nucleotides align to TRBD1. The V gene end was trimmed by 6 bases and the J gene end by 3 bases; junction bases not matched to a gene: 7. Per germline, CDR1 SGHTA and CDR2 FQGNSA. The CDR3 has 15 residues. CDR3 sequence reads: CASSRSGGSGNTIYF. CDR3 nucleotide sequence: TGTGCCAGCAGTCGTTCAGGGGGCAGTGGAAACACCATATATTTT.

The chain links TRBV6-1 to TRBJ1-4; D remains unclear. Trimming removed 7 bases from V and 7 bases from J, with 19 bases in between. CDR3 size: 15 residues. Germline V gene lookup returns CDR1 MNHNS and CDR2 SASEGT. CDR3 residues: CASTLEGSHREKLFF. As DNA, the CDR3 is TGTGCCAGCACGTTGGAAGGGTCCCATCGTGAAAAACTGTTTTTT.

The table lists this clone with a count of one. Here the CDR3 DNA reads TGTGCCAGCAGCCCGGACAGGGTGGTATCTGGGGCCAACGTCCTGACTTTC. Translated: CASSPDRVVSGANVLTF. The chain carries TRBV5-6 and TRBJ2-6; 8 nucleotides match TRBD1. With 4 bases clipped from V and 1 base from J, the junction kept 7 bases outside the gene matches. The CDR3 is 17 residues long. Germline CDR1 and CDR2: SGHDT and YYEEEE.

The gene calls are TRBV7-2 and TRBJ2-3; 7 bases are shared with TRBD2. The CDR3 has 11 amino acids. The V gene's germline CDR1 is SGHTA and CDR2 FQGNSA. The CDR3, as DNA: TGTCCGGGGGACTACACAGATACGCAGTATTTT. Protein: CPGDYTDTQYF.

The rearrangement joins TRBV2 to TRBJ1-6; D may be TRBD1 (5 bases). V was trimmed by 7 bases and J by 6 bases, leaving 10 bases between them. CDR3 length equals 13 residues. Germline assignment: CDR1 SNHLY and CDR2 FYNNEI. The CDR3 sequence is CASNTQGNSPLHF. DNA of the CDR3: TGTGCCAGCAACACTCAGGGTAATTCACCCCTCCACTTT.

This rearrangement joins TRBV4-2 to TRBJ1-5; D is unresolved. Trimming took 5 bases from V and 9 from J, leaving 8 bases between them. Per germline, CDR1 LGHNA and CDR2 YNFKEQ. This CDR3 has 11 residues. CDR3 in DNA: TGTGCCAGCAGCGGCCGGGGGCCCCAGCATTTT. This sequence encodes CASSGRGPQHF.

The count of this clone is one. This rearrangement joins TRBV6-1 to TRBJ2-5, with a possible D match to TRBD2 (6 bases). The CDR3 runs to 12 residues. Germline CDR1 is MNHNS and CDR2 is SASEGT. Trimming left V 11 bases short and J 2 bases short, with 12 bases between. Here the CDR3 DNA reads TGTGCCGCGGGGTTTCCTCAAGAGACCCAGTACTTC. Protein product: CAAGFPQETQYF.

Here the CDR3 reads CSVARSTSSYEQYF. The DNA of the CDR3 is TGCAGCGTTGCCCGGTCAACAAGCTCCTACGAGCAGTACTTC. The chain links TRBV29-1 to TRBJ2-7, with D uncertain. CDR1 is SQVTM, CDR2 ANQGSEA, per germline. Deletions cut 4 bases from V and 0 bases from J, with 13 bases between. CDR3 length: 14 amino acids.

The V gene is TRBV30, the J gene TRBJ2-5; D is perhaps TRBD1 (6 bases). Germline V gene data show CDR1 as GTSNPN and CDR2 as SVGIG (reference sequence). The germline V and J ends were trimmed by 4 bases and 5 bases, with 14 bases remaining between them. The CDR3 runs 13 residues. The CDR3, as DNA: TGTGCCTGGACCCAGGGGTTGCCGGAGACCCAGTACTTC. This sequence encodes CAWTQGLPETQYF.

The chain recombines TRBV13 with TRBJ1-6; 8 bases fit TRBD1. Unmatched junction bases numbered 3, after V lost 2 bases and J lost 0 bases. The CDR3 sequence is 17 residues long. CDR1 is PRHDT and CDR2 is FYEKMQ in the germline V gene (reference sequence). The CDR3 reads CASSLRQGSSYNSPLHF. In DNA, the CDR3 is TGTGCCAGCAGCTTACGACAGGGGAGCTCCTATAATTCACCCCTCCACTTT.

This chain connects TRBV18 to TRBJ2-7; D perhaps matches TRBD2 (6 bases). V lost 2 bases and J 3 bases, leaving 8 bases between the germline ends. The CDR3 runs 13 residues. Germline CDR1 KGHSH, CDR2 LQKENI. The CDR3 DNA reads TGTGCCAGCTCACCAAGGGACTTCTACGAGCAGTACTTC. It codes for CASSPRDFYEQYF. Combining the CDR3 with reference TRBV18 and TRBJ2-7 gives the whole variable domain NAGVMQNPRHLVRRRGQEARLRCSPMKGHSHVYWYRQLPEEGLKFMVYLQKENIIDESGMPKERFSAEFPKEGPSILRIQQVVRGDSAAYFCASSPRDFYEQYFGPGTRLTVT.

This clone came up once. V is TRBV9 and J is TRBJ2-5; the match to TRBD2 covers 9 bases. The CDR3 totals 16 residues. Germline CDR1 and CDR2: SGDLS and YYNGEE. The J segment lost 4 bases and the V segment lost 0 bases, leaving 7 bases of the junction unmatched. CDR3 coding DNA: TGTGCCAGCAGCGTAGTAAGGCGGGGGGGCTTAGAGACCCAGTACTTC. This codes for CASSVVRRGGLETQYF.

The chain joins TRBV6-1 to TRBJ2-3; the match to TRBD1 covers 8 bases. The germline CDR1 and CDR2 sequences are MNHNS and SASEGT. Trimming cost V 2 bases and J 8 bases; bases outside gene matches: 6. CDR3 length equals 14 residues. The CDR3 sequence: CASSEQGAKGTQYF. Here the CDR3 DNA reads TGTGCCAGCAGTGAACAGGGGGCCAAGGGTACGCAGTATTTT.

V usage is TRBV18 and J usage is TRBJ2-2; D is unresolved. The V gene's germline CDR1 is KGHSH and CDR2 LQKENI. V gave up 2 bases and J gave up 2 bases, with 12 bases separating them. The length of the CDR3 is 16 residues. The CDR3 DNA is TGTGCCAGCTCACCAAGTTTGCCACCTAACACCGGGGAGCTGTTTTTT. It yields the protein CASSPSLPPNTGELFF.

The CDR3 bases are TGTGCCAGCAGCTTGGCCCCTGGACAGGGCAGTGAAAAACTGTTTTTT. Its translation is CASSLAPGQGSEKLFF. The V call is TRBV5-4, the J call TRBJ1-4, with 8 bases aligning to TRBD1. J gave up 7 bases and V 0 bases, and 8 bases lay outside the gene matches. CDR1 and CDR2 (germline): SGHNT, YYREEE (reference sequence). CDR3 length: 16 residues. Supplemented by reference TRBV5-4 and TRBJ1-4, the full variable domain reads ETGVTQSPTHLIKTRGQQVTLRCSSQSGHNTVSWYQQALGQGPQFIFQYYREEENGRGNFPPRFSGLQFPNYSSELNVNALELDDSALYLCASSLAPGQGSEKLFFGSGTQLSVL.

This chain links TRBV7-9 with TRBJ1-2, with a possible D match to TRBD1 (5 bases). The CDR3 has 14 amino acids. The V gene lost 7 bases and the J gene lost 7 bases, with 19 bases spanning the gap. CDR1 is SEHNR and CDR2 is FQNEAQ in the germline V gene (reference sequence). The CDR3 nucleotides are TGTGCCAGCACCCCGGGGGAGTCGGAGGGTGGCTACACCTTC. Translation: CASTPGESEGGYTF.

The genes are TRBV11-2 and TRBJ2-7, with 10 positions matching TRBD1. The germline V gene encodes CDR1 SGHAT and CDR2 FQNNGV. V gave up 8 bases and J gave up 5 bases; unmatched junction bases: 12. This CDR3 has 15 amino acids. The CDR3 bases are TGTGCCAGCTCCCTAACCGGGACAGGGGACGACGAGCAGTACTTC. It specifies CASSLTGTGDDEQYF.

The CDR3 loop is CAWSANYEQYF. CDR3 coding DNA: TGTGCCTGGAGCGCGAACTACGAGCAGTACTTC. The chain employs TRBV30 and TRBJ2-7; D not resolved. V lost 3 bases to trimming and J lost 3 bases, with 6 bases between them. Per the germline V gene, CDR1 is GTSNPN and CDR2 is SVGIG (reference sequence). The CDR3 consists of 11 residues.

The chain employs TRBV6-5 and TRBJ2-7, with 8 bases fitting TRBD2. CDR3 length equals 16 residues. Germline V gene lookup returns CDR1 MNHEY and CDR2 SVGAGI. The V gene end was trimmed by 2 bases and the J gene end by 5 bases; junction bases not matched to a gene: 11. The CDR3 nucleotides read TGTGCCAGCAGTTACGGCGGGACTAGTTTTACCCACGAGCAGTACTTC. This codes for CASSYGGTSFTHEQYF.

This clone was detected once. The V gene is TRBV29-1, the J gene TRBJ1-5; the match to TRBD1 covers 9 bases. V shed 6 bases, J shed 7 bases, and the junction held 10 bases outside the gene matches. The CDR3 spans 14 residues. Per the germline V gene, CDR1 is SQVTM and CDR2 is ANQGSEA. This chain's CDR3 is CSVQTGGAEQPQHF. CDR3 sequence (DNA): TGCAGCGTGCAAACAGGGGGCGCGGAGCAGCCCCAGCATTTT.

In its sample, this clone was seen a few times. The CDR3 here is CAWNLRGDQPQHF. CDR3 DNA: TGTGCCTGGAACCTCCGGGGGGATCAGCCCCAGCATTTT. The V call is TRBV30, the J call TRBJ1-5; D is perhaps TRBD1 (5 bases). Trimming removed 4 bases at V and 5 bases at J, with 12 bases between. This CDR3 has 13 residues. From germline, CDR1 is GTSNPN and CDR2 SVGIG (reference sequence).